The rows below give T cell receptor beta chains drawn from one sample of a study of blood T cell repertoires in COVID-19. Repertoires were generated with immunoSEQ multiplex PCR, while TCRdb's copy carries only in-frame clones and drops some. Among around 81,000 clones listed, 65% to 90% were seen once. Source material: peripheral blood. These receptors all come from a man older than 75 with acute or convalescent COVID-19. Each CDR3 is given with its conserved first and last residue. The D gene is left open where the match is weak. Size values are once, few and many counts, or a class for expanded clones, and some rows have none.

length: 16; size: once; D: TRBD1; J: TRBJ1-2; V: TRBV10-1; DNA: TGCGCCAGCAGTGACGGGACAGGAGAGGGACTCTATGGCTACACCTTC; CDR3: CASSDGTGEGLYGYTF
length: 15; size: .; D: .; J: TRBJ2-7; V: TRBV5-1; DNA: TGCGCCAGCAGCTTGGAGCCCGGACAGCACTACGAGCAGTACTTC; CDR3: CASSLEPGQHYEQYF
length: 16; size: .; D: .; J: TRBJ1-2; V: TRBV28; DNA: TGTGCCAGCAGTTTTGGTAGTAGCGTGGCCCCGTATGGCTACACCTTC; CDR3: CASSFGSSVAPYGYTF
length: 14; size: once; D: TRBD1; J: TRBJ1-6; V: TRBV19; DNA: TGTGCCAGTAGACAGGGGGCCGATAATTCACCCCTCCACTTT; CDR3: CASRQGADNSPLHF
length: 16; size: .; D: .; J: TRBJ2-1; V: TRBV5-4; DNA: TGTGCCAGCACTGGGGGGGCGTTAACTCAAAACAATGAGCAGTTCTTC; CDR3: CASTGGALTQNNEQFF
length: 17; size: .; D: .; J: TRBJ1-6; V: TRBV28; DNA: TGTGCCAGCAGTTTAGGGGCCATCAACTCCTATAATTCACCCCTCCACTTT; CDR3: CASSLGAINSYNSPLHF
length: 15; size: .; D: TRBD1; J: TRBJ1-1; V: TRBV19; DNA: TGTGCCAGTAGTATTTCAACGGGACAGCTCACTGAAGCTTTCTTT; CDR3: CASSISTGQLTEAFF
length: 14; size: .; D: .; J: TRBJ2-5; V: TRBV18; DNA: TGTGCCAGCTCACCAACGAGTTTCCAAGAGACCCAGTACTTC; CDR3: CASSPTSFQETQYF
length: 14; size: .; D: .; J: TRBJ2-3; V: TRBV19; DNA: TGTGCCAGTAGTATAGGGGGGCTAACAGATACGCAGTATTTT; CDR3: CASSIGGLTDTQYF
length: 19; size: .; D: .; J: TRBJ2-4; V: TRBV27; DNA: TGTGCCAGCAGTTTAACGGGAAGGGATTATACGGGAACCCAAAACATTCAGTACTTC; CDR3: CASSLTGRDYTGTQNIQYF
length: 14; size: .; D: TRBD1; J: TRBJ2-7; V: TRBV27; DNA: TGTGCCAGCAGTTTCACAGGGGGGCCGTGGGAGCAGTACTTC; CDR3: CASSFTGGPWEQYF